This is a list of T cell receptor beta chains from one sample in a study of T cells after yellow fever vaccination. TCRdb itself ran the 5' RACE reads through MiXCR, one entry per CDR3 protein. The sample holds about 340,000 distinct CDR3 sequences, around 13% seen once. The sequencing used CD4+ T cells sorted from PBMCs, collected 15 days after the yellow fever booster vaccination. The receptor set was obtained from a man in his late teens or twenties who received the YFV17D yellow fever vaccine. The CDR3 runs from the conserved cysteine through the conserved F or W. The D gene is left open where the match is weak. Only part of the rows carry a size: once, few, many, or a class if the clone is expanded.

abundance	v_gene	j_gene	d_gene	CDR3aa	CDR3nt
NA	TRBV9	TRBJ2-3	NA	CASSVIPSADTQYF	TGTGCCAGCAGCGTAATCCCTAGCGCAGATACGCAGTATTTT
many	TRBV19	TRBJ2-3	NA	CASSPQGNTDTQYF	TGTGCCAGTAGTCCCCAGGGGAACACAGATACGCAGTATTTT
NA	TRBV21-1	TRBJ2-7	NA	CASSKGGQGANEQYF	TGTGCCAGCAGCAAAGGGGGGCAGGGGGCAAACGAGCAGTACTTC
many	TRBV6-2/TRBV6-3	TRBJ1-5	TRBD1	CASSYSPDRGHQPQHF	TGTGCCAGCAGTTACTCTCCGGACAGGGGGCATCAGCCCCAGCATTTT
NA	TRBV4-3	TRBJ1-2	NA	CASSQDWAGSNYGYTF	TGCGCCAGCAGCCAAGATTGGGCAGGGTCAAACTATGGCTACACCTTC
NA	TRBV6-2/TRBV6-3	TRBJ2-5	NA	CASSYYPQETQYF	TGTGCCAGCAGTTACTACCCGCAGGAGACCCAGTACTTC
NA	TRBV5-1	TRBJ2-3	NA	CASSLVAGFTDTQYF	TGCGCCAGCAGCTTGGTTGCGGGGTTCACAGATACGCAGTATTTT
NA	TRBV6-5	TRBJ2-1	TRBD2	CASSATSGGYSSYNEQFF	TGTGCCAGCAGTGCGACTAGCGGGGGCTACAGCTCCTACAATGAGCAGTTCTTC
NA	TRBV6-2/TRBV6-3	TRBJ1-1	TRBD1	CASRTYRGSEAFF	TGTGCCAGCAGAACCTACAGGGGGTCTGAAGCTTTCTTT
few	TRBV6-6	TRBJ2-2	TRBD2	CASSFRGGLTGELFF	TGTGCCAGCAGTTTTCGGGGGGGCCTAACCGGGGAGCTGTTTTTT
NA	TRBV4-1	TRBJ2-2	NA	CASSQESVGKTGELFF	TGCGCCAGCAGCCAAGAATCGGTAGGAAAGACCGGGGAGCTGTTTTTT
few	TRBV20-1	TRBJ1-2	NA	CSAEDIYGYTF	TGCAGTGCTGAGGACATCTATGGCTACACCTTC
many	TRBV6-5	TRBJ2-2	NA	CASSRDWITGELFF	TGTGCCAGCAGCCGGGACTGGATTACCGGGGAGCTGTTTTTT
few	TRBV28	TRBJ1-5	NA	CASQALGGNQPQHF	TGTGCCAGCCAAGCACTGGGGGGCAATCAGCCCCAGCATTTT
few	TRBV7-2	TRBJ2-1	NA	CASSATRNYNEQFF	TGTGCCAGCAGCGCGACTAGAAACTACAATGAGCAGTTCTTC
few	TRBV10-3	TRBJ1-2	NA	CAISEGREFYGYTF	TGTGCCATCAGTGAGGGCAGGGAATTCTATGGCTACACCTTC
few	TRBV7-2	TRBJ1-1	NA	CASSRLGAVAEAFF	TGTGCCAGCAGCCGACTTGGTGCGGTCGCTGAAGCTTTCTTT
many	TRBV7-2	TRBJ2-7	TRBD2	CASSGGVYEQYF	TGTGCCAGCAGCGGGGGGGTATACGAGCAGTACTTC
NA	TRBV4-1	TRBJ2-4	TRBD1	CASSHPRGQGKGIQYF	TGCGCCAGCAGCCATCCCAGGGGGCAGGGTAAGGGCATTCAGTACTTC
few	TRBV18	TRBJ2-2	NA	CASSLGTLTTGELFF	TGTGCCAGCTCACTCGGGACATTGACCACCGGGGAGCTGTTTTTT
few	TRBV5-5	TRBJ1-6	NA	CASGQNSPLHF	TGTGCCAGCGGACAGAATTCACCCCTCCACTTT
few	TRBV9	TRBJ1-6	NA	CASSPAAGSNSPLHF	TGTGCCAGCAGCCCCGCGGCCGGATCCAATTCACCCCTCCACTTT
NA	TRBV12-3/TRBV12-4	TRBJ2-5	NA	CASSFQAQMAQYF	TGTGCCAGCAGTTTCCAGGCTCAAATGGCCCAGTACTTC
few	TRBV6-1	TRBJ1-5	NA	CASSDRWGGNQPQHF	TGTGCCAGCAGTGACCGATGGGGAGGGAATCAGCCCCAGCATTTT
few	TRBV7-2	TRBJ2-1	NA	CASSLGAGTYNEQFF	TGTGCCAGCAGCTTAGGAGCGGGGACATACAATGAGCAGTTCTTC
NA	TRBV5-1	TRBJ2-5	NA	CASTPGGTAQETQYF	TGCGCCAGCACTCCTGGGGGGACAGCACAAGAGACCCAGTACTTC
many	TRBV7-2	TRBJ2-3	NA	CASSFVGAGTDTQYF	TGTGCCAGCAGCTTCGTGGGGGCCGGAACAGATACGCAGTATTTT
NA	TRBV7-2	TRBJ1-6	NA	CASSSTGTLNSPLHF	TGTGCCAGCAGCTCCACCGGGACACTTAATTCACCCCTCCACTTT
NA	TRBV7-8	TRBJ1-5	NA	CASSLRGLEQPQHF	TGTGCCAGCAGCTTAAGGGGGTTGGAGCAGCCCCAGCATTTT
few	TRBV5-4	TRBJ1-4	NA	CASSPRVDEKLFF	TGTGCCAGCAGCCCCCGGGTAGATGAAAAACTGTTTTTT
NA	TRBV20-1	TRBJ1-1	TRBD1	CSAKQGAYTEAFF	TGCAGTGCCAAACAGGGGGCTTACACTGAAGCTTTCTTT
many	TRBV5-1	TRBJ2-3	TRBD1	CASSLGTGGTDTQYF	TGCGCCAGCAGCTTGGGGACAGGGGGCACAGATACGCAGTATTTT
few	TRBV20-1	TRBJ2-7	NA	CSARKLYEQYF	TGCAGTGCTAGGAAGTTATACGAGCAGTACTTC
few	TRBV4-1	TRBJ1-5	NA	CASSQASAGQPQHF	TGCGCCAGCAGCCAAGCTTCGGCAGGCCAGCCCCAGCATTTT
few	TRBV24-1	TRBJ1-5	NA	CATSDSNQPQHF	TGTGCCACCAGTGACTCTAATCAGCCCCAGCATTTT
NA	TRBV9	TRBJ1-6	NA	CASRGPYNSPLHF	TGTGCCAGCAGAGGACCCTATAATTCACCCCTCCACTTT
NA	TRBV11-2	TRBJ1-2	NA	CASSLGGFAYTF	TGTGCCAGCAGCTTGGGAGGGTTTGCCTACACCTTC
NA	TRBV7-3	TRBJ2-3	TRBD1	CASSFGTGGTDTQYF	TGTGCCAGCAGCTTCGGGACAGGGGGCACAGATACGCAGTATTTT
few	TRBV5-1	TRBJ2-2	TRBD2	CASSPVAGTDTGELFF	TGCGCCAGCAGCCCGGTAGCGGGGACGGACACCGGGGAGCTGTTTTTT
NA	TRBV7-2	TRBJ1-1	TRBD1	CASSNRQGGEAFF	TGTGCCAGCAGCAACAGACAGGGAGGTGAAGCTTTCTTT
NA	TRBV24-1	TRBJ2-3	TRBD2	CATSDLTASGGARTDTQYF	TGTGCCACCAGTGATTTGACGGCTAGCGGGGGGGCAAGGACAGATACGCAGTATTTT
few	TRBV7-2	TRBJ2-1	NA	CASSLRLGEQFF	TGTGCCAGCAGCCTGAGGTTGGGTGAGCAGTTCTTC